Sequencing of this T cell receptor beta chain was carried out in a study of CD8 T cells in ankylosing spondylitis. TCRdb redid the calling of the 5' RACE reads with MiXCR, one entry per CDR3 protein. The data show 340,000 or so distinct CDR3 sequences, roughly 14% seen once. CDR1 and CDR2 from the germline V gene are SEHNR and FQNEAQ (reference sequence). The CDR3 is 16 residues long. The V gene end was trimmed by 1 base and the J gene end by 5 bases; junction bases not matched to a gene: 9. The TCR originated in a male donor with ankylosing spondylitis or in good health (not recorded which). The chain links TRBV7-9 to TRBJ2-5; 8 bases align to TRBD1. Sequencing input: blood, either unsorted or a sorted T cell fraction (not recorded which). CDR3 nucleotide sequence: TGTGCCAGCAGCTTAGAGGGGACAGGAGTTGTGGAGACCCAGTACTTC. Translated, it gives CASSLEGTGVVETQYF.